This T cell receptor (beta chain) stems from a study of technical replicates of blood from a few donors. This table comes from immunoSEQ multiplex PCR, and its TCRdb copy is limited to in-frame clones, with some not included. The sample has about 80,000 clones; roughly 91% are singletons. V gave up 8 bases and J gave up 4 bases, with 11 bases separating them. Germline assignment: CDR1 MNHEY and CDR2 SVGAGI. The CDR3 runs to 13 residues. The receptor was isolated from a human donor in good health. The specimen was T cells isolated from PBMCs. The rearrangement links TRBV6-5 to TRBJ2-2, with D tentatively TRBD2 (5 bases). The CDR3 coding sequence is TGTGCCAGCTCCCTAGCTACCACCGGGGAGCTGTTTTTT. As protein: CASSLATTGELFF.